This T cell receptor (beta chain) was profiled in a study of radiotherapy plus CTLA-4 blockade in lung cancer. The data were produced by immunoSEQ multiplex PCR, yet TCRdb's version contains in-frame clones alone and is incomplete. The data contain 40,000 to 55,000 clones, approximately 80% of them singletons. V lost 4 bases, J lost 4 bases, and 14 bases lay in between. Germline V gene sequence: CDR1 SGHRS, CDR2 YFSETQ. The CDR3 contains 14 residues. General study results and limits: In blood, after radiotherapy plus ipilimumab, tumor-derived TCR clones expanded.

On this clone itself: The antigen is unknown.

The sequenced sample was peripheral blood, obtained from a patient treated with radiotherapy plus ipilimumab. This TCR came from a human donor with non-small cell lung cancer whose response to radiotherapy plus ipilimumab could not be evaluated. The chain uses TRBV5-1 and TRBJ1-1, with a weak D call TRBD1 (6 bases). CDR3 amino acids: CASSIKGDGTEAFF. CDR3 nucleotide sequence: TGCGCCAGCAGCATCAAGGGGGACGGCACTGAAGCTTTCTTT.